This TCR beta chain was retrieved from a study of regulatory T cells in long-lasting Graves disease. According to the study, TCR beta libraries were built with iRepertoire HTBI primers and CDR3-region Arm-PCR. TCRdb redid the calling of the multiplex PCR reads with MiXCR, one entry per CDR3 protein. The table records 390,000 or so distinct CDR3 sequences, about 12% of them present only once. Time point in this sample: newly diagnosed GD, antithyroid drugs for less than 3 months. The TCR library was made from RNA extracted from PBMCs. These data were likewise used in another study, on T cells in Graves' hyperthyroidism and ophthalmopathy.

This TCR came from a woman aged 18 to 35 with Graves disease. Sequencing was performed on peripheral blood mononuclear cells (PBMCs), taken at new diagnosis, from a patient treated with antithyroid drugs.

The CDR3 spells CSAIPPLLAGSPYEQFF. CDR3 nucleotide sequence: TGCAGTGCTATCCCCCCTTTACTAGCGGGATCTCCCTATGAGCAGTTCTTC. The J gene is TRBJ2-1, the V gene TRBV20-1; 10 nucleotides agree with TRBD2. This CDR3 contains 17 residues. Germline CDR1 reads DFQATT; CDR2 reads SNEGSKA (reference sequence). The V and J ends lost 4 bases and 8 bases, in that order; junction bases with no gene match: 17.